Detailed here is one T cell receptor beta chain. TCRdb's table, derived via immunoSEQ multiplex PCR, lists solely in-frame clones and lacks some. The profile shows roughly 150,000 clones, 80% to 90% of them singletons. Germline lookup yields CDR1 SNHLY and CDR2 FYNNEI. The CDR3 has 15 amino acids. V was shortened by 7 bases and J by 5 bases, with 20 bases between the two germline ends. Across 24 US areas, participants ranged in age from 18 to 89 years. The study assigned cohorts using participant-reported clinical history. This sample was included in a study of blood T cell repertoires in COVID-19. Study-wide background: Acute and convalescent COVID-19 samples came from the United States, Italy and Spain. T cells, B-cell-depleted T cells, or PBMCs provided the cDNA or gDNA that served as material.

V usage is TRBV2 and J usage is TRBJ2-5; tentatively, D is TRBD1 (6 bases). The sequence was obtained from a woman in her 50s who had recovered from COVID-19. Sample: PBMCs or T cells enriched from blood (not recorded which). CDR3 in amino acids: CASNGLNRAGETQYF. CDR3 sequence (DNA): TGTGCCAGCAACGGACTTAACAGGGCAGGGGAGACCCAGTACTTC.